The clone carrying this T cell receptor (beta chain) was found once. In the authors' methods: Amplified reference gene primers provided the basis for estimating nucleated cell counts. Method: immunoSEQ multiplex PCR; TCRdb's copy keeps in-frame clones and lacks some. The DNA gave D and trimming, while V, J and clone size come from that table. Altogether 140,000 or so clones are present, 81% being singletons, with the ten largest covering approximately 8.2%. The data are from a study of blood T cell repertoires in COVID-19. This CDR3 spans 13 amino acids. V shed 5 bases and J 5 bases; nucleotides not matched to a gene: 2. Germline CDR1 reads SNHLY; CDR2 reads FYNNEI.

The receptor was derived from a human donor in a cohort sampled during active COVID-19. This chain uses TRBV2 with TRBJ2-1; 8 nucleotides align to TRBD1. The sample consisted of peripheral blood. CDR3 in amino acids: CASSPDRDNEQFF. The CDR3 DNA reads as TGTGCCAGCAGTCCGGACAGGGACAATGAGCAGTTCTTC.